Presented here are 30 T cell receptor beta chains from one specimen sequenced in a study of blood T cell repertoires in COVID-19. The assay was immunoSEQ multiplex PCR, and TCRdb's table has in-frame clones only and misses some. The table lists about 220,000 clones, about 88% of them singletons. The sequenced material came from peripheral blood. These receptors were taken from a man aged 45 to 65 who had recovered from COVID-19.

This sequence joins TRBV18 and TRBJ2-4, with a possible D match to TRBD2 (5 bases). V dropped 2 bases and J dropped 8 bases, with 13 bases sitting between them. Per the germline V gene, CDR1 is KGHSH and CDR2 is LQKENI. CDR3 length: 14 residues. The CDR3 nucleotides are TGTGCCAGCTCACCAAGGGCGGGTGGGGACATTCAGTACTTC. This translates into CASSPRAGGDIQYF.

Note on this clone: This sample includes further DNA sequences coding for the same CDR3. CDR3 amino acids: CASSPSGANVLTF. The CDR3 coding sequence is TGCGCCAGCAGCCCTTCTGGGGCCAACGTCCTGACTTTC. The rearrangement links TRBV10-1 to TRBJ2-6; D unresolved. CDR1 is WNHNN and CDR2 is SYGVQD in the germline V gene (reference sequence). Trimming took 6 bases from V and 1 from J, leaving 4 bases between them. CDR3 length: 13 residues.

In this sample, this clone turned up a few times. The chain is built from TRBV10-2 and TRBJ1-4, with a tentative D call TRBD1 (5 bases). The CDR3 is 14 residues long. The V end was cut by 4 bases, the J end by 5 bases, with 11 bases between. From germline, CDR1 is WSHSY and CDR2 SAAADI. The CDR3 protein is CASSVSRQNEKLFF. The CDR3 DNA follows: TGCGCCAGCAGTGTTTCGAGACAGAATGAAAAACTGTTTTTT.

The CDR3 is CASISGLSQGRETQYF. The CDR3 DNA sequence: TGTGCCAGCATTTCCGGGCTATCACAGGGACGGGAGACCCAGTACTTC. V is TRBV6-6 and J is TRBJ2-5, with a possible D match to TRBD1 (6 bases). Germline CDR1 and CDR2: MNHNY and SVGAGI (reference sequence). The CDR3 runs 16 residues. V was cut by 7 bases and J by 5 bases, with 23 bases left in between.

The chain joins TRBV11-3 to TRBJ2-7; the D gene is possibly TRBD2 (6 bases). Trimming left V 4 bases short and J 3 bases short, with 16 bases between. The germline gives CDR1 SGHNT, CDR2 YENEEA. This CDR3 spans 15 amino acids. The CDR3 region is CASSSETSSDYEQYF. Here the CDR3 DNA reads TGTGCCAGCAGCTCTGAGACTAGTTCCGACTACGAGCAGTACTTC.

The rearrangement links TRBV2 to TRBJ1-5; D is undetermined. Per germline, CDR1 SNHLY and CDR2 FYNNEI. CDR3 length: 12 residues. The V end was cut by 4 bases, the J end by 8 bases, with 9 bases between. The CDR3 region is CASSGQFEPQHF. The DNA of the CDR3 is TGTGCCAGCAGTGGACAATTCGAGCCCCAGCATTTT.

This chain links TRBV3-1 (or the pseudogene TRBV3-2) with TRBJ1-2; TRBD1 is a possible D gene (6 bases). The CDR3 is made up of 14 amino acids. Trimming removed 4 bases from V and 8 bases from J, with 17 bases in between. CDR1 and CDR2 from the germline V gene are LGHDT and YNNKEL (reference sequence). This chain's CDR3 is CASSLRQDLRGYTF. CDR3 nucleotide sequence: TGTGCCAGCAGCCTACGACAGGACCTACGCGGCTACACCTTC.

The chain joins TRBV18 to TRBJ1-2; the match to TRBD1 covers 11 bases. The trim removed 3 bases at V and 6 bases at J, leaving 6 bases unmatched. This CDR3 region has 15 residues. Per the germline V gene, CDR1 is KGHSH and CDR2 is LQKENI. This CDR3 reads CASSPLGQGADGYTF. The CDR3 DNA reads as TGTGCCAGCTCACCCCTTGGACAGGGGGCGGATGGCTACACCTTC.

The chain has TRBV30 and TRBJ1-6; perhaps TRBD1 as D (5 bases). Trimming stripped 0 bases from V and 4 bases from J, with 19 bases between. The CDR3 is made up of 18 amino acids. In germline, CDR1 is GTSNPN, CDR2 SVGIG (reference sequence). The chain's CDR3 is CAWSVRSTGGGYNSPLHF. In nucleotides, the CDR3 is TGTGCCTGGAGTGTACGGTCCACAGGCGGGGGTTATAATTCACCCCTCCACTTT.

This chain joins TRBV28 and TRBJ1-3; 8 positions match TRBD1. The V segment lost 6 bases and the J segment 1 base; nucleotides outside the gene matches: 5. From germline, CDR1 is MDHEN and CDR2 SYDVKM. This CDR3 has 15 amino acids. CDR3 DNA sequence: TGTGCCAGCAGCTCAACAGGGGGATCTGGAAACACCATATATTTT. Protein product: CASSSTGGSGNTIYF. Drawing the rest from reference TRBV28 and TRBJ1-3, the complete variable domain is DVKVTQSSRYLVKRTGEKVFLECVQDMDHENMFWYRQDPGLGLRLIYFSYDVKMKEKGDIPEGYSVSREKKERFSLILESASTNQTSMYLCASSSTGGSGNTIYFGEGSWLTVV.

In DNA, the CDR3 is TGCAGCGTTGCCAGCGGGCCCCTTTACGAGCAGTACTTC. Its translation: CSVASGPLYEQYF. The chain links TRBV29-1 to TRBJ2-7, with D tentatively TRBD2 (6 bases). The CDR3 runs 13 residues. Trimming removed 4 bases from V and 4 bases from J, with 14 bases in between. CDR1 and CDR2 (germline): SQVTM, ANQGSEA.

CDR3 protein: CASSQAPAGGRSQETQYF. CDR3 coding DNA: TGTGCCAGCAGCCAAGCCCCGGCGGGAGGCCGGTCCCAAGAGACCCAGTACTTC. The rearrangement links TRBV14 to TRBJ2-5, with TRBD2 identical over 8 bases. The CDR3 sequence is 18 residues long. Germline assignment: CDR1 SGHDN and CDR2 FVKESK. The V gene end was trimmed by 1 base and the J gene end by 1 base; junction bases not matched to a gene: 11.

The chain joins TRBV6-2 or TRBV6-3 to TRBJ1-2; unclear D gene. This CDR3 is 13 amino acids long. Per the germline V gene, CDR1 is MNHEY and CDR2 is SVGEGT. V lost 2 bases and J lost 8, with 12 bases in between. The chain's CDR3 is CASSYPGLPGYTF. The CDR3, as DNA: TGTGCCAGCAGTTACCCCGGACTCCCCGGCTACACCTTC.

The rearrangement links TRBV7-7 to TRBJ2-1; D ambiguous. Deletions cut 2 bases from V and 0 bases from J, with 14 bases between. This CDR3 has 17 amino acids. Germline V CDR1 and CDR2: SSHAT, FNYEAQ (reference sequence). CDR3 bases: TGTGCCAGCAGCTTAAGCCACTACCAATCCTCCTACAATGAGCAGTTCTTC. Protein product: CASSLSHYQSSYNEQFF.

In this sample, this clone turned up once. This chain joins TRBV12-3 or TRBV12-4 and TRBJ2-7, with TRBD1 identical over 8 bases. This CDR3 comprises 13 residues. V lost 7 bases and J lost 3; bases outside the gene matches: 5. This CDR3 reads CASINTGGYEQYF. CDR3 DNA sequence: TGTGCCAGCATCAACACAGGGGGCTACGAGCAGTACTTC.

This chain uses TRBV6-5 with TRBJ2-7, with 8 nucleotides matching TRBD2. Germline loops: CDR1 MNHEY, CDR2 SVGAGI. The CDR3 has 12 amino acids. V was pared by 6 bases and J by 6 bases, with 4 bases of the junction left unmatched. The DNA of the CDR3 is TGTGCCAGCAGGATTGCGGGGGGCGAGCAGTACTTC. Residues: CASRIAGGEQYF.

As concerns this clone: Other nucleotide sequences in the sample specify the same CDR3. V is TRBV6-1 and J is TRBJ1-1; D remains ambiguous. The CDR3 is 13 amino acids. Germline-derived CDR1 and CDR2 are MNHNS and SASEGT. The V and J ends lost 2 bases and 0 bases respectively, with 4 bases between them. The CDR3 sequence is CASSESLNTEAFF. The CDR3 DNA reads as TGTGCCAGCAGTGAAAGCCTGAACACTGAAGCTTTCTTT.

This chain connects TRBV18 to TRBJ1-1, with D maybe TRBD1 (5 bases). The germline V gene encodes CDR1 KGHSH and CDR2 LQKENI. The CDR3 has 18 residues. Trimming took off 3 bases at V and 0 bases at J, with 20 bases between the two ends. CDR3 protein: CASSPGVTVGQMNTEAFF. The DNA for the CDR3 is TGTGCCAGCTCACCTGGGGTTACAGTGGGGCAAATGAACACTGAAGCTTTCTTT.

The V gene is TRBV9, the J gene TRBJ1-2, with 7 bases identical to TRBD1. Per germline, CDR1 SGDLS and CDR2 YYNGEE. Losses at the gene ends were 4 bases for V and 4 bases for J; bases not matched to a gene: 13. This CDR3 contains 16 residues. CDR3 sequence reads: CASSSRGRGEVYGYTF. The CDR3 DNA reads as TGTGCCAGCAGCTCCCGAGGCAGGGGGGAGGTCTATGGCTACACCTTC.

The chain has TRBV6-5 and TRBJ1-1, with D possibly being TRBD1 (6 bases). V was trimmed by 5 bases and J by 5 bases, leaving 12 bases between them. The CDR3 is 13 amino acids. Germline-derived CDR1 and CDR2 are MNHEY and SVGAGI. As DNA, the CDR3 is TGTGCCAGCAGTCTAATGAGGGGGACTGAAGCTTTCTTT. Protein product: CASSLMRGTEAFF.

This clone was picked up one time. The chain couples TRBV28 to TRBJ2-7; 7 bases match TRBD1. The germline CDR1 and CDR2 sequences are MDHEN and SYDVKM. This CDR3 is 14 amino acids long. Trimming took 5 bases from V and 2 from J; bases not matched to a gene: 6. As DNA, the CDR3 is TGTGCCAGCAGTATCCCGGGACAGACCTACGAGCAGTACTTC. Residues: CASSIPGQTYEQYF.

The chain couples TRBV23-1 to TRBJ2-1; 7 positions agree with TRBD1. TRBV23-1 has ORF status, its function being uncertain. This CDR3 comprises 17 residues. Losses at the gene ends were 2 bases for V and 5 bases for J; bases not matched to a gene: 12. In nucleotides, the CDR3 is TGCGCCAGCAGTCAAGGGACAGCCACCCCCTCGGACAATGAGCAGTTCTTC. Its protein product is CASSQGTATPSDNEQFF.

The chain recombines TRBV28 with TRBJ1-5, with D unclear. CDR1 MDHEN and CDR2 SYDVKM come from the germline V gene. Trimming cost V 8 bases and J 8 bases, with 13 bases left between them. This CDR3 spans 12 amino acids. CDR3 protein: CASGLTRKPQHF. The CDR3 nucleotides read TGTGCCAGCGGGCTCACCAGGAAGCCCCAGCATTTT.

The chain employs TRBV24-1 and TRBJ2-3, with TRBD1 as a possible D gene (6 bases). The V end was cut by 4 bases, the J end by 2 bases, with 12 bases between. The CDR3 consists of 15 residues. Germline V lookup: CDR1 KGHDR, CDR2 SFDVKD. DNA of the CDR3: TGTGCCACCAGTGACAGCACAGGGACCACAGATACGCAGTATTTT. It specifies CATSDSTGTTDTQYF.

The chain uses TRBV28 and TRBJ2-5; maybe TRBD1 (8 bases). The CDR3 sequence is 14 residues long. Germline CDR1 MDHEN, CDR2 SYDVKM. V was clipped by 2 bases and J by 7 bases, with 14 bases between them. The CDR3 loop reads CASSLMDREGTQYF. CDR3 in DNA: TGTGCCAGCAGTTTAATGGACAGGGAGGGGACCCAGTACTTC.

J is TRBJ2-1 and V is TRBV11-2; TRBD2 aligns across 12 bases. After removal of 5 bases from V and 3 bases from J, the junction contained 5 bases not matched to a gene. Germline-derived CDR1 and CDR2 are SGHAT and FQNNGV. This CDR3 has 16 amino acids. DNA of the CDR3: TGTGCCAGCAGCCTCCGGACTAGCGGGAACTACAATGAGCAGTTCTTC. Its protein is CASSLRTSGNYNEQFF.

There are a few counts of this clone. The chain joins TRBV28 to TRBJ1-2; 7 nucleotides match TRBD1. Germline V CDR1 and CDR2: MDHEN, SYDVKM. The CDR3 covers 13 residues. Trimming took 6 bases from V and 8 from J; bases not matched to a gene: 9. CDR3 residues: CASRTGVVRGYTF. CDR3 sequence (DNA): TGTGCCAGCAGAACAGGGGTTGTTAGGGGCTACACCTTC.

The chain combines TRBV6-5 with TRBJ2-5; 8 bases align to TRBD1. The CDR3 consists of 14 residues. J was trimmed by 4 bases and V by 4 bases; bases with no gene match: 5. Germline CDR1 reads MNHEY; CDR2 reads SVGAGI. The CDR3 here is CASSWDRRRETQYF. The CDR3 region has the DNA TGTGCCAGCAGTTGGGACAGGAGGCGAGAGACCCAGTACTTC.

The chain is built from TRBV19 and TRBJ2-1; D gene unclear. Trimming removed 5 bases from V and 1 base from J, with 6 bases in between. The CDR3 runs to 13 residues. Germline V lookup: CDR1 LNHDA, CDR2 SQIVND (reference sequence). Written as DNA, the CDR3 is TGTGCCAGTAGTTACGGGTCCTACAATGAGCAGTTCTTC. This translates into CASSYGSYNEQFF.

The gene calls are TRBV7-9 and TRBJ2-3; D is perhaps TRBD2 (6 bases). V shed 5 bases and J shed 12 bases, with 12 bases lying between them. This CDR3 spans 11 amino acids. Germline V gives CDR1 SEHNR, CDR2 FQNEAQ (reference sequence). The CDR3, as DNA: TGTGCCAGCAGCGGGGGACTTCTCCAGTATTTT. Translating it yields CASSGGLLQYF.